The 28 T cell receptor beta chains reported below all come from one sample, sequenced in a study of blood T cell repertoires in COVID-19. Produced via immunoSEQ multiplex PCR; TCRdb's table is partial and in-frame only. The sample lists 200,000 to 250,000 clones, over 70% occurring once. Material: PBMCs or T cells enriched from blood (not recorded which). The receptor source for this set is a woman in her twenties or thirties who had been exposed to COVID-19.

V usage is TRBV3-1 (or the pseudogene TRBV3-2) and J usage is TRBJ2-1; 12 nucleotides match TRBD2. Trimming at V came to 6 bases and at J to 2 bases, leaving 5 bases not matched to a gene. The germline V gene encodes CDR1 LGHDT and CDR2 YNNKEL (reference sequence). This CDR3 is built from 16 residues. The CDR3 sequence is CASRHLAGGTYNEQFF. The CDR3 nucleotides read TGTGCCAGCAGGCATCTAGCGGGAGGGACCTACAATGAGCAGTTCTTC.

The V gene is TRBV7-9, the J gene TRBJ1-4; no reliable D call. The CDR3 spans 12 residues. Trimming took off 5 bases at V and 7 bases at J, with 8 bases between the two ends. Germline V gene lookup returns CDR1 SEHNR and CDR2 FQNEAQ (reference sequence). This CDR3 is CASSPRVEKLFF. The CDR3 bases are TGTGCCAGCAGCCCCCGGGTTGAAAAACTGTTTTTT.

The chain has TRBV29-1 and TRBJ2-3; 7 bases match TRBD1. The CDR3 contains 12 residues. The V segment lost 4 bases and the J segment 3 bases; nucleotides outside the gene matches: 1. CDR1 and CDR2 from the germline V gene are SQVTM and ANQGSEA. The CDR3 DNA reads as TGCAGCGTTGGACAGGGAACAGATACGCAGTATTTT. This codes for CSVGQGTDTQYF.

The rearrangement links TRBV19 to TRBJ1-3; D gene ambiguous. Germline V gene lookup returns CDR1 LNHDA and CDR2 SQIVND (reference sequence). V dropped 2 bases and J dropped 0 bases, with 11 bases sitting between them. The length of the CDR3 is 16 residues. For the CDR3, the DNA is TGTGCCAGTAGTATAAAGCAGGCACTCTCTGGAAACACCATATATTTT. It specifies CASSIKQALSGNTIYF.

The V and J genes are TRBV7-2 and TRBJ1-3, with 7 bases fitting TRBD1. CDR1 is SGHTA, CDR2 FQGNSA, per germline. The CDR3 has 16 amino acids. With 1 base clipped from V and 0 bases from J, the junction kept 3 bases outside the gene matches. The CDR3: CASSLVPGGSGNTIYF. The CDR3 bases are TGTGCCAGCAGCTTAGTTCCAGGGGGCTCTGGAAACACCATATATTTT.

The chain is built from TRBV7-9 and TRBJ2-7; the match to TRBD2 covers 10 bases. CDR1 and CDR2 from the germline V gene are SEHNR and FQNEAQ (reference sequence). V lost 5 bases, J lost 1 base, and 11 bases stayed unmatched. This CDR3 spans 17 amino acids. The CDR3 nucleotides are TGTGCCAGCAGCGTTTACCTTGGACTAGCGGATTCCTACGAGCAGTACTTC. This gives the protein CASSVYLGLADSYEQYF.

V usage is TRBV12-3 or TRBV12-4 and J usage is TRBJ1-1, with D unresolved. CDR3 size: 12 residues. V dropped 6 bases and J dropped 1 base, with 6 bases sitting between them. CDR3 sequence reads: CASSPKNTEAFF. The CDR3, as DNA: TGTGCCAGCAGCCCTAAGAACACTGAAGCTTTCTTT.

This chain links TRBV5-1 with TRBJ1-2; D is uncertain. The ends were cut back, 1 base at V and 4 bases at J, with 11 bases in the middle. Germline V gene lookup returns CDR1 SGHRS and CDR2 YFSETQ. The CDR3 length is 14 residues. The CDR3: CASSLKFGIYGYTF. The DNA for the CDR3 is TGCGCCAGCAGCTTGAAGTTTGGCATCTATGGCTACACCTTC.

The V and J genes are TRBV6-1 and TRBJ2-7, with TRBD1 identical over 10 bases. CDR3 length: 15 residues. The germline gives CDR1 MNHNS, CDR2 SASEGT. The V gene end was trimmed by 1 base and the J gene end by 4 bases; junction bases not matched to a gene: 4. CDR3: CASSEGWTGGYEQYF. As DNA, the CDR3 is TGTGCCAGCAGTGAAGGGTGGACAGGGGGTTACGAGCAGTACTTC.

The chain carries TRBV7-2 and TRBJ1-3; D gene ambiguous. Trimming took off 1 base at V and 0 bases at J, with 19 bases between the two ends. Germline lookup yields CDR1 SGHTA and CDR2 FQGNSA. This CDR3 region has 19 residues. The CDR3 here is CASSLVAATFINSGNTIYF. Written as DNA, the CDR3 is TGTGCCAGCAGCTTAGTCGCGGCGACTTTTATAAACTCTGGAAACACCATATATTTT.

The CDR3: CASSLAGGADTQYF. The DNA for the CDR3 is TGCGCCAGCAGCTTGGCCGGGGGGGCAGATACGCAGTATTTT. This chain joins TRBV5-1 and TRBJ2-3; 8 bases match TRBD2. This CDR3 comprises 14 residues. Germline V gives CDR1 SGHRS, CDR2 YFSETQ. With 0 bases clipped from V and 4 bases from J, the junction kept 1 base outside the gene matches.

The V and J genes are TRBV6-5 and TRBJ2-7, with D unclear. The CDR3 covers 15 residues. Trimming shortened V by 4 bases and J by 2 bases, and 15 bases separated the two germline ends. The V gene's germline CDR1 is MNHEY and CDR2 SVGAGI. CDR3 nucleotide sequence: TGTGCCAGCAGTTCCGAGCGAACACCAACCTACGAGCAGTACTTC. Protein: CASSSERTPTYEQYF.

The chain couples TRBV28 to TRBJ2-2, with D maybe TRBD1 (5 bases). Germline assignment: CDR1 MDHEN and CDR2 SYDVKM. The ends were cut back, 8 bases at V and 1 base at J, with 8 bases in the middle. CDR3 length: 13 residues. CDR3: CASGHQNTGELFF. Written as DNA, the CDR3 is TGTGCCAGCGGACACCAGAACACCGGGGAGCTGTTTTTT. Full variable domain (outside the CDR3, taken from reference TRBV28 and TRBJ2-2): DVKVTQSSRYLVKRTGEKVFLECVQDMDHENMFWYRQDPGLGLRLIYFSYDVKMKEKGDIPEGYSVSREKKERFSLILESASTNQTSMYLCASGHQNTGELFFGEGSRLTVL.

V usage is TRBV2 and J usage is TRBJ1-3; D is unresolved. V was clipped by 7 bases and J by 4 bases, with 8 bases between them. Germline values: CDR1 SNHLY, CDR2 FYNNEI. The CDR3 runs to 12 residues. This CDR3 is CASKGVGNTIYF. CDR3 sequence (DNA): TGTGCCAGCAAAGGAGTGGGAAACACCATATATTTT.

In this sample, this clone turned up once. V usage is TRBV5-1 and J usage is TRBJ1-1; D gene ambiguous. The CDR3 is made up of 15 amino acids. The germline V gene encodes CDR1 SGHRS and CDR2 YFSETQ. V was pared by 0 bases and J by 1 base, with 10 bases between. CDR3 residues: CASSLAGSGNTEAFF. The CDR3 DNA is TGCGCCAGCAGCTTGGCAGGATCAGGGAACACTGAAGCTTTCTTT.

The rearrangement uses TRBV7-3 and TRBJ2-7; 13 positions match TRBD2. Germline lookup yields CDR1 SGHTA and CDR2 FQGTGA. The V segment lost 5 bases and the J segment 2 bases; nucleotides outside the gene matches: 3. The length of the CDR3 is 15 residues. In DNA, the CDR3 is TGTGCCAGCAGCGAACTAGCGGGAGGGCCCTACGAGCAGTACTTC. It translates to CASSELAGGPYEQYF.

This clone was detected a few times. CDR3 nucleotide sequence: TGTGCCAGCAGTGAACTGAGACAGTCGAATACGCAGTATTTT. It specifies CASSELRQSNTQYF. The chain has TRBV25-1 and TRBJ2-3; a possible D gene is TRBD1 (5 bases). V lost 2 bases, J lost 7 bases, and 13 bases lay in between. Germline assignment: CDR1 MGHDK and CDR2 SYGVNS. The CDR3 runs 14 residues.

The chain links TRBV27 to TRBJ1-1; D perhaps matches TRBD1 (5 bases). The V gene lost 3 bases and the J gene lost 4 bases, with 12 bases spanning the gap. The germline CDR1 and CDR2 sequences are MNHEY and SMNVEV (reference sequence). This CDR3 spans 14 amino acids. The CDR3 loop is CASSLAGLVTEAFF. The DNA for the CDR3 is TGTGCCAGCAGTTTGGCAGGGTTGGTCACTGAAGCTTTCTTT.

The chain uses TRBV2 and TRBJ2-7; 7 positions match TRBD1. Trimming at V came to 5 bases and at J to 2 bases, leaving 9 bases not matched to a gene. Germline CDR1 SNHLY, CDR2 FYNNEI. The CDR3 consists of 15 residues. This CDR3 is CASSYRGTPTYEQYF. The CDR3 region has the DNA TGTGCCAGCAGTTACAGGGGAACCCCCACCTACGAGCAGTACTTC.

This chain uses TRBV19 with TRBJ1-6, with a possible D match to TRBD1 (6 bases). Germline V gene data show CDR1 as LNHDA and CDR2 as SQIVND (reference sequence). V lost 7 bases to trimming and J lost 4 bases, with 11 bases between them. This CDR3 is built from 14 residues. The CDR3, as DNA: TGTGCCAGTAACAGGGACCCGTATAATTCACCCCTCCACTTT. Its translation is CASNRDPYNSPLHF.

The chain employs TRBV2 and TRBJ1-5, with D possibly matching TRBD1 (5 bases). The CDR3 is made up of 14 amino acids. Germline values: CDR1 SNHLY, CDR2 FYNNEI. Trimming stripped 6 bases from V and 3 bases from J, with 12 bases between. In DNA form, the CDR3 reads TGTGCCAGCAGAAGACAGAAGGACAATCAGCCCCAGCATTTT. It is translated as CASRRQKDNQPQHF.

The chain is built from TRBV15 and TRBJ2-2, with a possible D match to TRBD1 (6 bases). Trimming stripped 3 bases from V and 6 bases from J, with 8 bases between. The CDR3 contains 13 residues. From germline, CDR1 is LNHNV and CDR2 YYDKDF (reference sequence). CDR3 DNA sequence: TGTGCCACCAGCAGCAGGGGCCCCGGGGAGCTGTTTTTT. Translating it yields CATSSRGPGELFF.

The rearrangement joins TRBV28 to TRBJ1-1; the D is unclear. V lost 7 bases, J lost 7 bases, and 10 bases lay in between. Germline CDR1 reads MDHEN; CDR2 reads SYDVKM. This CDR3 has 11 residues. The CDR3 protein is CASNEGVEAFF. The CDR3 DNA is TGTGCCAGCAACGAGGGAGTTGAAGCTTTCTTT.

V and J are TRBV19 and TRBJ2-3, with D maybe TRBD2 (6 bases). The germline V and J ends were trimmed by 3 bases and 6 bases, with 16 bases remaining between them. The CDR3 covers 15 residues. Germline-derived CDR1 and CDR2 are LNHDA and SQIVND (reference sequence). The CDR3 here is CASSIIGQGGDTQYF. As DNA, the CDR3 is TGTGCCAGTAGTATCATAGGGCAGGGAGGTGATACGCAGTATTTT. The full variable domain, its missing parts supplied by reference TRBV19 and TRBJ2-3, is DGGITQSPKYLFRKEGQNVTLSCEQNLNHDAMYWYRQDPGQGLRLIYYSQIVNDFQKGDIAEGYSVSREKKESFPLTVTSAQKNPTAFYLCASSIIGQGGDTQYFGPGTRLTVL.

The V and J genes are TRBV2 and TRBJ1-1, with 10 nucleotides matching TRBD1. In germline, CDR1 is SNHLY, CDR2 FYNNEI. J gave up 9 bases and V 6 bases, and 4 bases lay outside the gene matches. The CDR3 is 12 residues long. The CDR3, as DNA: TGTGCCAGCAGGGACAGGGGGATCCAAGCTTTCTTT. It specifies CASRDRGIQAFF.

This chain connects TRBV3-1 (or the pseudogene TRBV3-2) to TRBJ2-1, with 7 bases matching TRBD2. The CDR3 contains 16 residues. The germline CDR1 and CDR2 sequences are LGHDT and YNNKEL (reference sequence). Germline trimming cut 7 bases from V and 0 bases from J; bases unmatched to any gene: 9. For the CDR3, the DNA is TGTGCCAGCATTATGGGGGGAGGGCTCTCCTACAATGAGCAGTTCTTC. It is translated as CASIMGGGLSYNEQFF.

CDR3 coding DNA: TGTGCCAGCAGCTTACTCGCGGGAGAGCAGTACTTC. Translating gives CASSLLAGEQYF. The chain uses TRBV7-9 and TRBJ2-7; D is perhaps TRBD2 (6 bases). This CDR3 comprises 12 residues. Trimming removed 2 bases at V and 7 bases at J, with 9 bases between. Germline assignment: CDR1 SEHNR and CDR2 FQNEAQ (reference sequence). Variable domain in full (rest from reference TRBV7-9 and TRBJ2-7): DTGVSQNPRHKITKRGQNVTFRCDPISEHNRLYWYRQTLGQGPEFLTYFQNEAQLEKSRLLSDRFSAERPKGSFSTLEIQRTEQGDSAMYLCASSLLAGEQYFGPGTRLTVT.

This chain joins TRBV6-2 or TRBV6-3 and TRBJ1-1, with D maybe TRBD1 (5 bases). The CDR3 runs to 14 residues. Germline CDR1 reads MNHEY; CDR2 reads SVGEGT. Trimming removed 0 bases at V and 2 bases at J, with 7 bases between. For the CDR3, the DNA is TGTGCCAGCAGTTACTCCCGGACAAACACTGAAGCTTTCTTT. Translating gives CASSYSRTNTEAFF.